The 24 T cell receptor beta chains presented below share a single source sample, sequenced in a study of blood T cell repertoires in COVID-19. Here immunoSEQ multiplex PCR was the method, and the copy in TCRdb shows in-frame clones only, minus some. In the table there are roughly 220,000 clones, almost 85% of which are singletons. Input material: PBMCs or T cells enriched from blood (not recorded which). The receptors come from a man aged 35-49 years who had recovered from COVID-19.

The chain couples TRBV28 to TRBJ1-1; 7 bases agree with TRBD1. The CDR3 runs to 16 residues. V shed 7 bases, J shed 0 bases, and the junction held 11 bases outside the gene matches. Germline CDR1 reads MDHEN; CDR2 reads SYDVKM. This chain's CDR3 is CASTPRGELMNTEAFF. In DNA form, the CDR3 reads TGTGCCAGCACCCCCAGGGGGGAACTCATGAACACTGAAGCTTTCTTT.

The J gene is TRBJ1-6, the V gene TRBV28; D is perhaps TRBD1 (6 bases). Trimming shortened V by 8 bases and J by 7 bases, and 18 bases separated the two germline ends. Germline V gives CDR1 MDHEN, CDR2 SYDVKM. CDR3 length: 15 amino acids. CDR3 region: CASLAGSRGNSPLHF. The CDR3 DNA reads as TGTGCCAGCCTTGCTGGGTCAAGGGGGAATTCACCCCTCCACTTT. The complete variable domain, with remaining parts taken from reference TRBV28 and TRBJ1-6, reads DVKVTQSSRYLVKRTGEKVFLECVQDMDHENMFWYRQDPGLGLRLIYFSYDVKMKEKGDIPEGYSVSREKKERFSLILESASTNQTSMYLCASLAGSRGNSPLHFGNGTRLTVT.

CDR3 protein: CASSQEIRGNEQFF. The CDR3 nucleotides are TGCGCCAGCAGCCAAGAGATTAGGGGCAATGAGCAGTTCTTC. The chain uses TRBV4-1 and TRBJ2-1; D is possibly TRBD1 (5 bases). The germline CDR1 and CDR2 sequences are MGHRA and YSYEKL. The CDR3 loop spans 14 amino acids. The V end was cut by 0 bases, the J end by 6 bases, with 9 bases between.

The J gene is TRBJ2-5, the V gene TRBV7-2; 7 nucleotides align to TRBD2. Trimming cost V 6 bases and J 4 bases; bases outside gene matches: 11. Germline V gene data show CDR1 as SGHTA and CDR2 as FQGNSA. This CDR3 spans 15 amino acids. This chain's CDR3 is CASRSGGTTRETQYF. CDR3 in DNA: TGTGCCAGCAGGTCGGGGGGAACCACTAGAGAGACCCAGTACTTC.

This chain joins TRBV6-5 and TRBJ2-3; D is perhaps TRBD1 (5 bases). The CDR3 runs to 15 residues. The V gene's germline CDR1 is MNHEY and CDR2 SVGAGI. The ends were cut back, 6 bases at V and 6 bases at J, with 19 bases in the middle. The CDR3 nucleotides are TGTGCCAGCAGGGGTTTGGCCTCACCAGGGGATACGCAGTATTTT. Translated, it gives CASRGLASPGDTQYF.

The chain has TRBV11-2 and TRBJ2-3; the D is unclear. Germline V gives CDR1 SGHAT, CDR2 FQNNGV. V lost 2 bases and J lost 0, with 3 bases in between. This CDR3 has 13 residues. DNA of the CDR3: TGTGCCAGCAGCTTAACAAGCACAGATACGCAGTATTTT. It specifies CASSLTSTDTQYF.

This clone showed up just once. V usage is TRBV5-6 and J usage is TRBJ1-2, with TRBD1 matching over 8 bases. CDR3 length equals 16 residues. Germline assignment: CDR1 SGHDT and CDR2 YYEEEE. Trimming cost V 4 bases and J 4 bases; bases outside gene matches: 12. CDR3 bases: TGTGCCAGCAGCCCCGGGACAGGATCTCTTGGCTATGGCTACACCTTC. It specifies CASSPGTGSLGYGYTF. The full variable domain, rest sourced from reference TRBV5-6 and TRBJ1-2, is DAGVTQSPTHLIKTRGQQVTLRCSPKSGHDTVSWYQQALGQGPQFIFQYYEEEERQRGNFPDRFSGHQFPNYSSELNVNALLLGDSALYLCASSPGTGSLGYGYTFGSGTRLTVV.

The chain joins TRBV29-1 to TRBJ2-2; 9 bases are shared with TRBD2. CDR1 and CDR2 from the germline V gene are SQVTM and ANQGSEA. Trimming at V came to 6 bases and at J to 0 bases, leaving 14 bases not matched to a gene. This CDR3 spans 18 amino acids. CDR3 sequence reads: CSVVWGTSRRANTGELFF. Here the CDR3 DNA reads TGCAGCGTGGTGTGGGGGACTAGCAGGAGAGCGAACACCGGGGAGCTGTTTTTT.

The CDR3 nucleotides are TGTGCCAGCACTCTCTCTGGGGCCAACGTCCTGACTTTC. Its protein is CASTLSGANVLTF. The V and J genes are TRBV28 and TRBJ2-6; D call uncertain. Trimming pared 7 bases from V and 0 bases from J, leaving 4 bases between. Germline V CDR1 and CDR2: MDHEN, SYDVKM. The CDR3 has 13 residues.

This clone appeared a single time. The V and J genes are TRBV6-5 and TRBJ2-5; tentatively, D is TRBD1 (7 bases). Per germline, CDR1 MNHEY and CDR2 SVGAGI. V shed 8 bases and J shed 5 bases, with 18 bases lying between them. The CDR3 length is 14 residues. CDR3 protein: CASRTPGGSETQYF. The CDR3 DNA is TGTGCCAGCCGAACGCCAGGGGGGAGTGAGACCCAGTACTTC.

This clone turned up a few times. J is TRBJ2-3 and V is TRBV11-3; D is uncertain. The germline gives CDR1 SGHNT, CDR2 YENEEA. The ends were cut back, 5 bases at V and 2 bases at J, with 8 bases in the middle. This CDR3 contains 13 residues. The CDR3 reads CASSQDTTDTQYF. For the CDR3, the DNA is TGTGCCAGCAGCCAAGACACCACAGATACGCAGTATTTT.

This chain connects TRBV7-8 to TRBJ2-7; TRBD1 agrees at 8 bases. V shed 5 bases, J shed 4 bases, and the junction held 4 bases outside the gene matches. The CDR3 sequence is 13 residues long. Germline CDR1 SGHVS, CDR2 FQNEAQ. Here the CDR3 reads CASSRWTGYEQYF. The CDR3 DNA is TGTGCCAGCAGCCGATGGACAGGGTACGAGCAGTACTTC.

The chain recombines TRBV25-1 with TRBJ1-1, with 8 bases lining up with TRBD1. The length of the CDR3 is 15 residues. Germline CDR1 is MGHDK and CDR2 is SYGVNS. V was clipped by 4 bases and J by 0 bases; unmatched bases: 4. The CDR3 nucleotides are TGTGCCAGCAGTGCTCGGACAGGGTTGAACACTGAAGCTTTCTTT. It encodes CASSARTGLNTEAFF.

The rearrangement joins TRBV7-2 to TRBJ1-2; D perhaps matches TRBD1 (6 bases). Trimming pared 5 bases from V and 4 bases from J, leaving 14 bases between. There are 14 residues in the CDR3. CDR1 is SGHTA, CDR2 FQGNSA, per germline. The CDR3 coding sequence is TGTGCCAGCAGCGCCCAACAGGGCCCCTATGGCTACACCTTC. Protein sequence: CASSAQQGPYGYTF.

This chain uses TRBV6-1 with TRBJ2-7; 9 bases line up with TRBD1. The CDR3 is 16 residues long. The germline V gene has CDR1 MNHNS and CDR2 SASEGT. Germline trimming cut 4 bases from V and 4 bases from J; bases unmatched to any gene: 11. CDR3 amino acids: CASSGPPGQGGYEQYF. DNA for the CDR3: TGTGCCAGCAGTGGACCGCCGGGACAGGGAGGTTACGAGCAGTACTTC.

The gene calls are TRBV2 and TRBJ2-1; 9 positions agree with TRBD1. The CDR3 is 15 residues long. V lost 5 bases and J lost 10; bases outside the gene matches: 12. Germline CDR1 SNHLY, CDR2 FYNNEI. The CDR3, as DNA: TGTGCCAGCAGTCCTCGTGGGACAGGGTCATTGGAGCAGTTCTTC. Protein: CASSPRGTGSLEQFF.

The chain has TRBV7-9 and TRBJ2-6, with D perhaps matching TRBD1 (6 bases). The CDR3 spans 17 residues. V gave up 3 bases and J gave up 2 bases, with 14 bases separating them. CDR1 SEHNR and CDR2 FQNEAQ come from the germline V gene (reference sequence). CDR3 nucleotides: TGTGCCAGCAGCTTTCGAACAGGGTTTACTGGGGCCAACGTCCTGACTTTC. Amino acid sequence: CASSFRTGFTGANVLTF.

The CDR3 region is CASSSPGQAFYNEQFF. DNA of the CDR3: TGTGCCAGCAGTTCCCCGGGACAGGCCTTCTACAATGAGCAGTTCTTC. The chain combines TRBV28 with TRBJ2-1; 8 bases line up with TRBD1. Trimming removed 4 bases from V and 3 bases from J; junction bases left unmatched: 8. Germline assignment: CDR1 MDHEN and CDR2 SYDVKM. This CDR3 region has 16 residues.

The chain combines TRBV30 with TRBJ2-1; 8 positions match TRBD1. This CDR3 contains 13 residues. V was clipped by 4 bases and J by 8 bases; unmatched bases: 7. Germline CDR1 is GTSNPN and CDR2 is SVGIG (reference sequence). This CDR3 is CAWTPAGGDEQFF. The CDR3 nucleotides are TGTGCCTGGACTCCCGCAGGGGGCGATGAGCAGTTCTTC.

This sequence joins TRBV7-6 and TRBJ1-6; 9 bases match TRBD1. V lost 5 bases to trimming and J lost 8 bases; unmatched junction nucleotides: 7. The V gene's germline CDR1 is SGHVS and CDR2 FNYEAQ. The CDR3 sequence is 15 residues long. The CDR3 spells CASSPAGTGYSPLHF. The CDR3 DNA follows: TGTGCCAGCAGCCCAGCCGGGACAGGGTATTCACCCCTCCACTTT.

This chain uses TRBV29-1 with TRBJ1-1, with a possible D match to TRBD1 (5 bases). CDR1 SQVTM and CDR2 ANQGSEA come from the germline V gene. V lost 7 bases, J lost 5 bases, and 11 bases lay in between. This CDR3 is built from 11 residues. The CDR3 DNA reads as TGCAGCGCAACGGGGGGAACTGAAGCTTTCTTT. Its translation: CSATGGTEAFF.

The rearrangement links TRBV9 to TRBJ1-2; D might be TRBD1 (5 bases). The V and J ends lost 4 bases and 8 bases respectively, with 15 bases between them. CDR3 length: 13 residues. Germline CDR1 is SGDLS and CDR2 is YYNGEE. CDR3 DNA sequence: TGTGCCAGCAGCCTTCCACCAGGGTGGGGCTACACCTTC. Translated, it gives CASSLPPGWGYTF.

V and J are TRBV5-1 and TRBJ1-1; D might be TRBD1 (6 bases). CDR1 is SGHRS, CDR2 YFSETQ, per germline. This CDR3 is built from 13 residues. The V and J ends lost 7 bases and 5 bases respectively, with 15 bases between them. CDR3 region: CASGDTGGTEAFF. The CDR3 nucleotides read TGCGCCAGCGGGGACACAGGTGGAACTGAAGCTTTCTTT. Using reference TRBV5-1 and TRBJ1-1 for the parts outside the CDR3, the full variable domain is KAGVTQTPRYLIKTRGQQVTLSCSPISGHRSVSWYQQTPGQGLQFLFEYFSETQRNKGNFPGRFSGRQFSNSRSEMNVSTLELGDSALYLCASGDTGGTEAFFGQGTRLTVV.

The J gene is TRBJ1-2, the V gene TRBV4-1, with 8 nucleotides matching TRBD1. Trimming cost V 0 bases and J 6 bases; bases outside gene matches: 9. The CDR3 length is 16 residues. The germline CDR1 and CDR2 sequences are MGHRA and YSYEKL. The CDR3 reads CASSQDTEAGGDGYTF. CDR3 nucleotides: TGCGCCAGCAGCCAAGATACGGAGGCAGGGGGCGATGGCTACACCTTC.